These 29 T cell receptor beta chains originate from one sample sequenced in a study of OX40 agonist ivuxolimab in advanced cancers. Sequencing was performed with immunoSEQ multiplex PCR; in TCRdb, only in-frame clones are kept and a portion is missing. The sample records tens of thousands of clones, about 94% being singletons. The specimen comprised CD4+ or CD8+ T cells sorted from blood, sampled in a trial of the OX40 agonist ivuxolimab. The receptors were gathered from an adult with an advanced solid tumor such as melanoma, head and neck, liver or kidney cancer.

The V and J genes are TRBV2 and TRBJ1-4; D not resolved. This CDR3 has 12 residues. CDR1 SNHLY and CDR2 FYNNEI come from the germline V gene. Trimming pared 2 bases from V and 13 bases from J, leaving 11 bases between. The CDR3 spells CASSEQDRRLFF. CDR3 sequence (DNA): TGTGCCAGCAGTGAACAAGATAGAAGACTGTTTTTT.

This sequence joins TRBV13 and TRBJ2-3; the match to TRBD2 covers 13 bases. Germline lookup yields CDR1 PRHDT and CDR2 FYEKMQ (reference sequence). Germline trimming cut 5 bases from V and 2 bases from J; bases unmatched to any gene: 4. The length of the CDR3 is 16 residues. The CDR3 here is CASSPGLAGSTDTQYF. In DNA, the CDR3 is TGTGCCAGCAGCCCGGGACTAGCGGGATCCACAGATACGCAGTATTTT.

The V gene is TRBV2, the J gene TRBJ2-1; either TRBD1 or TRBD2 may supply D (5 bases each). The germline V gene encodes CDR1 SNHLY and CDR2 FYNNEI. CDR3 size: 12 residues. The V and J ends lost 5 bases and 10 bases respectively, with 12 bases between them. In DNA form, the CDR3 reads TGTGCCAGCAGTAGGGACCTGGGGGAGCAGTTCTTC. Translating gives CASSRDLGEQFF.

The rearrangement links TRBV7-8 to TRBJ1-5; a weak D match, TRBD1 (6 bases). From germline, CDR1 is SGHVS and CDR2 FQNEAQ. The V end lost 3 bases, the J end lost 0 bases, and 12 bases lay between the germline ends. CDR3 length: 16 amino acids. The DNA of the CDR3 is TGTGCCAGCAGCTTGCGGGGGGCATATAGCAATCAGCCCCAGCATTTT. This translates into CASSLRGAYSNQPQHF.

The chain joins TRBV6-5 to TRBJ2-1; D is undetermined. The CDR3 runs 11 residues. Germline CDR1 and CDR2: MNHEY and SVGAGI. V lost 2 bases and J lost 8, with 4 bases in between. The CDR3 loop reads CASSYLYEQFF. In DNA form, the CDR3 reads TGTGCCAGCAGTTACCTCTATGAGCAGTTCTTC.

The rearrangement links TRBV18 to TRBJ1-2; D ambiguous. The CDR3 totals 15 residues. Trimming cost V 3 bases and J 6 bases, with 17 bases left between them. Germline V lookup: CDR1 KGHSH, CDR2 LQKENI. The CDR3 sequence: CASSPATQPRDGYTF. The DNA for the CDR3 is TGTGCCAGCTCACCCGCGACACAGCCGAGGGATGGCTACACCTTC.

The chain combines TRBV27 with TRBJ2-1; TRBD1 agrees at 7 bases. J was trimmed by 2 bases and V by 2 bases; bases with no gene match: 3. Germline lookup yields CDR1 MNHEY and CDR2 SMNVEV (reference sequence). The CDR3 length is 15 residues. The CDR3 protein is CASSLRDRAYNEQFF. CDR3 coding DNA: TGTGCCAGCAGTTTAAGGGACAGAGCCTACAATGAGCAGTTCTTC.

This chain links TRBV29-1 with TRBJ2-3, with 8 bases matching TRBD2. The V segment lost 3 bases and the J segment 9 bases; nucleotides outside the gene matches: 11. The CDR3 has 14 amino acids. Germline CDR1 is SQVTM and CDR2 is ANQGSEA. The CDR3 bases are TGCAGCGTTGACCGGGAGGGCCTCCTGGACACGCAGTATTTT. As protein: CSVDREGLLDTQYF.

The chain employs TRBV27 and TRBJ2-3, with 7 bases lining up with TRBD2. This CDR3 is built from 16 residues. The germline gives CDR1 MNHEY, CDR2 SMNVEV (reference sequence). V shed 6 bases and J 6 bases; nucleotides not matched to a gene: 15. The CDR3 is CASRAAGGRLPDTQYF. The CDR3 DNA is TGTGCCAGCAGAGCCGCCGGCGGGAGACTGCCGGATACGCAGTATTTT.

J is TRBJ2-7 and V is TRBV7-2; TRBD2 agrees at 11 bases. J lost 3 bases, V lost 6 bases, and 7 bases had no gene match. The CDR3 has 15 amino acids. Germline CDR1 is SGHTA and CDR2 is FQGNSA. CDR3 in DNA: TGTGCCAGCAGGGGGGGGACTAGCGGAAACTACGAGCAGTACTTC. It is translated as CASRGGTSGNYEQYF.

J is TRBJ2-3 and V is TRBV5-1, with 8 bases lining up with TRBD2. Trimming cost V 3 bases and J 3 bases; bases outside gene matches: 6. This CDR3 is 15 amino acids long. Germline V gene data show CDR1 as SGHRS and CDR2 as YFSETQ. CDR3 DNA: TGCGCCAGCAGCTCAATAGCGGGAAGTACAGATACGCAGTATTTT. Translating gives CASSSIAGSTDTQYF.

This chain connects TRBV10-3 to TRBJ2-7; D remains unclear. The V end lost 5 bases, the J end lost 4 bases, and 6 bases lay between the germline ends. The CDR3 spans 11 residues. The germline V gene encodes CDR1 ENHRY and CDR2 SYGVKD. The CDR3 nucleotides are TGTGCCATCAGTCCTAGTTACGAGCAGTACTTC. Protein: CAISPSYEQYF.

A single count supports this clone. The CDR3 DNA reads as TGTGCCAGCAGTTTCAATCGGCAGCAGTACTTC. Translated, it gives CASSFNRQQYF. The gene calls are TRBV27 and TRBJ2-7; D uncertain. CDR1 MNHEY and CDR2 SMNVEV come from the germline V gene (reference sequence). The CDR3 spans 11 residues. Trimming removed 3 bases from V and 8 bases from J, with 8 bases in between.

The chain has TRBV6-5 and TRBJ1-4; D possibly corresponds to TRBD1 (6 bases). The CDR3 has 14 amino acids. Germline loops: CDR1 MNHEY, CDR2 SVGAGI. Trimming removed 6 bases at V and 4 bases at J, with 12 bases between. CDR3 residues: CASRKTGFNEKLFF. In nucleotides, the CDR3 is TGTGCCAGCAGGAAGACAGGATTTAATGAAAAACTGTTTTTT.

The chain is built from TRBV7-2 and TRBJ2-3, with D tentatively TRBD2 (5 bases). This CDR3 has 13 residues. V was shortened by 5 bases and J by 6 bases, with 12 bases between the two germline ends. Germline CDR1 reads SGHTA; CDR2 reads FQGNSA. CDR3 amino acids: CASSLRVADTQYF. The CDR3 nucleotides read TGTGCCAGCAGCCTTAGGGTAGCGGATACGCAGTATTTT. Full variable domain (remainder filled in from reference TRBV7-2 and TRBJ2-3): GAGVSQSPSNKVTEKGKDVELRCDPISGHTALYWYRQSLGQGLEFLIYFQGNSAPDKSGLPSDRFSAERTGGSVSTLTIQRTQQEDSAVYLCASSLRVADTQYFGPGTRLTVL.

The chain carries TRBV7-8 and TRBJ1-3, with D unclear. The CDR3 has 14 amino acids. Germline V gene sequence: CDR1 SGHVS, CDR2 FQNEAQ. V was trimmed by 1 base and J by 8 bases, leaving 12 bases between them. CDR3 nucleotides: TGTGCCAGCAGCTTAGTTGTAGGGTCGCACACCATATATTTT. This encodes CASSLVVGSHTIYF.

V gene TRBV5-8 combines with J gene TRBJ2-1, with a weak D call TRBD2 (5 bases). The V end lost 0 bases, the J end lost 0 bases, and 7 bases lay between the germline ends. The CDR3 is 15 residues long. Germline CDR1 is SGHTS and CDR2 is YDEGEE. The CDR3 spells CASSLGLRSYNEQFF. The CDR3 bases are TGTGCCAGCAGCTTGGGACTACGCTCCTACAATGAGCAGTTCTTC.

The chain carries TRBV5-4 and TRBJ1-3, with 9 bases fitting TRBD1. Losses at the gene ends were 2 bases for V and 3 bases for J; bases not matched to a gene: 3. The V gene's germline CDR1 is SGHNT and CDR2 YYREEE (reference sequence). CDR3 length: 15 amino acids. DNA of the CDR3: TGTGCCAGCAGCTTACAGGGGGCGGGTGGAAACACCATATATTTT. Translating gives CASSLQGAGGNTIYF.

The V and J genes are TRBV9 and TRBJ2-7; weak D call: TRBD1 (5 bases). The germline V and J ends were trimmed by 3 bases and 5 bases, with 15 bases remaining between them. Germline V CDR1 and CDR2: SGDLS, YYNGEE. CDR3 length: 14 residues. The CDR3 reads CASSALQGRDEQYF. CDR3 nucleotide sequence: TGTGCCAGCAGCGCCCTGCAGGGCAGAGACGAGCAGTACTTC.

CDR3 nucleotide sequence: TGTGCCAGCAGCAAAGAAGGTGGCATCTACAATGAGCAGTTCTTC. Translating gives CASSKEGGIYNEQFF. This chain joins TRBV21-1 and TRBJ2-1. TRBV21-1 is annotated as a pseudogene. The CDR3 length is 15 residues.

The chain has TRBV28 and TRBJ1-5; TRBD1 agrees at 12 bases. The CDR3 has 16 residues. Germline V gives CDR1 MDHEN, CDR2 SYDVKM. V dropped 5 bases and J dropped 4; count of bases not matched to a gene: 6. The DNA for the CDR3 is TGTGCCAGCAGTCGAGGGACAGGGGGCGAAAATCAGCCCCAGCATTTT. It encodes CASSRGTGGENQPQHF.

V is TRBV19 and J is TRBJ2-1, with D tentatively TRBD2 (5 bases). The length of the CDR3 is 14 residues. The germline V and J ends were trimmed by 1 base and 9 bases, with 13 bases remaining between them. The germline V gene has CDR1 LNHDA and CDR2 SQIVND (reference sequence). The CDR3 DNA sequence: TGTGCCAGTAGTATAGTACTAGGCCAGGTTGAGCAGTTCTTC. It is translated as CASSIVLGQVEQFF.

The chain couples TRBV27 to TRBJ1-1, with TRBD1 as a possible D gene (6 bases). The length of the CDR3 is 13 residues. The V and J ends lost 8 bases and 1 base respectively, with 11 bases between them. The germline V gene has CDR1 MNHEY and CDR2 SMNVEV (reference sequence). CDR3 sequence reads: CASGTRGNTEAFF. The CDR3 DNA reads as TGTGCCAGCGGGACAAGGGGGAACACTGAAGCTTTCTTT.

This chain connects TRBV15 to TRBJ2-1; either TRBD1 or TRBD2 may fit D (5 bases each). Germline V gives CDR1 LNHNV, CDR2 YYDKDF (reference sequence). The CDR3 sequence is 15 residues long. Deletions cut 1 base from V and 6 bases from J, with 13 bases between. CDR3 loop: CATSRGDLKVNEQFF. The CDR3 nucleotides are TGTGCCACCAGCAGAGGGGACCTAAAGGTCAATGAGCAGTTCTTC.

This chain links TRBV5-1 with TRBJ2-1, with unresolved D. The V end lost 0 bases, the J end lost 0 bases, and 4 bases lay between the germline ends. CDR1 and CDR2 (germline): SGHRS, YFSETQ. The CDR3 spans 14 residues. In DNA form, the CDR3 reads TGCGCCAGCAGCTTGGGCCTCTCCTACAATGAGCAGTTCTTC. Protein: CASSLGLSYNEQFF.

This rearrangement joins TRBV5-1 to TRBJ2-1; TRBD2 matches at 11 bases. CDR1 is SGHRS, CDR2 YFSETQ, per germline. V shed 4 bases and J 6 bases; nucleotides not matched to a gene: 15. The CDR3 length is 18 residues. The CDR3 here is CASSQGQGGLAGGNEQFF. CDR3 bases: TGCGCCAGCAGCCAAGGACAGGGCGGCCTAGCGGGAGGCAATGAGCAGTTCTTC.

J is TRBJ1-1 and V is TRBV30, with D possibly matching TRBD1 (6 bases). The CDR3 covers 14 residues. The V end was cut by 4 bases, the J end by 4 bases, with 16 bases between. Germline values: CDR1 GTSNPN, CDR2 SVGIG (reference sequence). This CDR3 reads CAWKGVVCGTEAFF. The CDR3 region has the DNA TGTGCCTGGAAGGGGGTGGTATGTGGCACTGAAGCTTTCTTT.

The V and J genes are TRBV4-3 and TRBJ1-5, with 7 bases that match TRBD1. Looked up from germline, CDR1 is LGHNA and CDR2 is YSLEER. CDR3 size: 14 residues. Unmatched junction bases numbered 1, after V lost 1 base and J lost 4 bases. The CDR3 loop reads CASSQGTGNQPQHF. For the CDR3, the DNA is TGCGCCAGCAGCCAAGGGACAGGTAATCAGCCCCAGCATTTT.

The rearrangement uses TRBV4-1 and TRBJ2-3, with 12 bases identical to TRBD2. CDR3 length: 18 residues. Trimming at V came to 4 bases and at J to 4 bases, leaving 12 bases not matched to a gene. Germline loops: CDR1 MGHRA, CDR2 YSYEKL. Here the CDR3 reads CASSLSGTSGSTPDTQYF. In DNA, the CDR3 is TGCGCCAGCAGCCTATCCGGGACTAGCGGGTCAACACCAGATACGCAGTATTTT.